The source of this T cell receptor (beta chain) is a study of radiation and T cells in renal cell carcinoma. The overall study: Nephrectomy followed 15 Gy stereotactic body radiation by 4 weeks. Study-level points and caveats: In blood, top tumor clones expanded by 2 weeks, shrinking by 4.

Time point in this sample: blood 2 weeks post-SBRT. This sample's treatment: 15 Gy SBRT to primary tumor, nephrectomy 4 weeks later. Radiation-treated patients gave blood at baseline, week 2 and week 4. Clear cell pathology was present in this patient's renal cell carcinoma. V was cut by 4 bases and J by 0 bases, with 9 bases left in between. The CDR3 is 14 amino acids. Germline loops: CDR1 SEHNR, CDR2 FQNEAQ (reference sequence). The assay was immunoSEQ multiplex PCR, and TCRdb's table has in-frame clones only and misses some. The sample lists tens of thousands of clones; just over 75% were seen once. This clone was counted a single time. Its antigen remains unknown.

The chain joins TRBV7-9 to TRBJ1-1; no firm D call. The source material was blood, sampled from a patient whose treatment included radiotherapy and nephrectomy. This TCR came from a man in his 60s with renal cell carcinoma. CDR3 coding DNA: TGTGCCAGCAGCTCGACGGGTATGAACACTGAAGCTTTCTTT. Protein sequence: CASSSTGMNTEAFF.